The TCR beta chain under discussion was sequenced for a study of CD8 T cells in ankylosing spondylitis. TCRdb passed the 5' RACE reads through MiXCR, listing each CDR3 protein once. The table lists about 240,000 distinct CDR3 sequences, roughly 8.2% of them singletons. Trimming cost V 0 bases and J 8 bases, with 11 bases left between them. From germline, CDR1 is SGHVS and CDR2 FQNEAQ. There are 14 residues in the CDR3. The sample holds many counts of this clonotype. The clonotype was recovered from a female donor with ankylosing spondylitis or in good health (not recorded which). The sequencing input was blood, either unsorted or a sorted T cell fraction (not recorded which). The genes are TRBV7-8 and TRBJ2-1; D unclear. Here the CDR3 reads CASSLAERVDEQFF. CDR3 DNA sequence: TGTGCCAGCAGCTTAGCGGAACGGGTCGATGAGCAGTTCTTC.